This entry lists 10 T cell receptor beta chains sequenced from one sample in a study of T cells after yellow fever vaccination. Via MiXCR, TCRdb re-called the 5' RACE reads, giving one row per CDR3 protein. The sample lists 150,000 to 200,000 distinct CDR3 sequences; about a tenth were seen once. Sequencing was performed on CD8+ T cells sorted from PBMCs, taken 45 days after the yellow fever booster vaccination. These receptors were collected from a man between 18 and 35 years old who received the YFV17D yellow fever vaccine.

This clonotype showed up just a few times. The chain uses TRBV4-3 and TRBJ2-1; D is possibly TRBD1 (6 bases). CDR3 length: 14 amino acids. CDR1 and CDR2 (germline): LGHNA, YSLEER. V lost 3 bases and J lost 4, with 10 bases in between. This CDR3 reads CASSHYTGYNEQFF. The CDR3 DNA is TGCGCCAGCAGCCACTATACAGGGTACAATGAGCAGTTCTTC.

This clonotype was observed many times. The gene calls are TRBV7-9 and TRBJ1-6; 9 positions match TRBD1. J lost 7 bases, V lost 5 bases, and 3 bases had no gene match. CDR1 is SEHNR, CDR2 FQNEAQ, per germline (reference sequence). CDR3 size: 14 residues. DNA for the CDR3: TGTGCCAGCAGCGTAGGACAGGGGAATTCACCCCTCCACTTT. This codes for CASSVGQGNSPLHF.

V and J are TRBV5-4 and TRBJ2-1; 9 nucleotides line up with TRBD2. CDR3 size: 14 residues. In germline, CDR1 is SGHNT, CDR2 YYREEE (reference sequence). J lost 8 bases, V lost 3 bases, and 6 bases had no gene match. The CDR3 region has the DNA TGTGCCAGCAGCTGGCGGGGGGGCGTCGATGAGCAGTTCTTC. It specifies CASSWRGGVDEQFF.

This clonotype appeared a few times. The chain carries TRBV4-3 and TRBJ2-7; D unclear. The germline V and J ends were trimmed by 1 base and 4 bases, with 11 bases remaining between them. Germline CDR1 reads LGHNA; CDR2 reads YSLEER. The CDR3 has 14 residues. Written as DNA, the CDR3 is TGCGCCAGCAGCCAAGGCCCCGTGGGGTACGAGCAGTACTTC. This translates into CASSQGPVGYEQYF.

This clonotype was counted many times. CDR3: CSVEWDRAETQYF. The CDR3 DNA is TGCAGCGTTGAATGGGACAGGGCGGAGACCCAGTACTTC. The chain combines TRBV29-1 with TRBJ2-5; 9 bases map to TRBD1. Trimming took 2 bases from V and 5 from J; bases not matched to a gene: 3. Germline V CDR1 and CDR2: SQVTM, ANQGSEA. The CDR3 extends over 13 amino acids.

This clonotype has only a few counts. The V and J genes are TRBV15 and TRBJ2-1; tentatively, D is TRBD1 (7 bases). Germline loops: CDR1 LNHNV, CDR2 YYDKDF (reference sequence). The V gene lost 5 bases and the J gene lost 9 bases, with 11 bases spanning the gap. This CDR3 contains 12 residues. The CDR3 here is CATSFQGGEQFF. For the CDR3, the DNA is TGTGCCACCAGCTTCCAGGGGGGTGAGCAGTTCTTC.

This clonotype has just a few counts. The rearrangement joins TRBV12-3 or TRBV12-4 to TRBJ2-3, with 10 nucleotides matching TRBD2. The V gene end was trimmed by 6 bases and the J gene end by 5 bases; junction bases not matched to a gene: 11. This CDR3 contains 16 residues. The CDR3 DNA reads TGTGCCAGCAGCTACTTCAGCGGGGGGGCCGAAGATACGCAGTATTTT. Translation gives CASSYFSGGAEDTQYF.

The chain employs TRBV6-2 or TRBV6-3 and TRBJ2-1, with TRBD2 as a possible D gene (7 bases). The CDR3 is 15 residues long. Germline-derived CDR1 and CDR2 are MNHEY and SVGEGT. Trimming took off 2 bases at V and 4 bases at J, with 12 bases between the two ends. The CDR3 is CASSYGGASYNEQFF. CDR3 coding DNA: TGTGCCAGCAGTTACGGGGGGGCCTCTTACAATGAGCAGTTCTTC.

The V call is TRBV2, the J call TRBJ1-2; D might be TRBD1 (6 bases). Between the trimmed V and J ends, which lost 2 bases and 0 bases, there was a span of 19 bases. This CDR3 contains 18 residues. Germline V CDR1 and CDR2: SNHLY, FYNNEI. CDR3 amino acids: CASSEKDRRGPANYGYTF. The CDR3 coding sequence is TGTGCCAGCAGTGAAAAAGACAGGAGGGGTCCTGCTAACTATGGCTACACCTTC.

The chain has TRBV7-9 and TRBJ2-1; 11 positions match TRBD1. Germline loops: CDR1 SEHNR, CDR2 FQNEAQ (reference sequence). The J segment lost 7 bases and the V segment lost 0 bases, leaving 5 bases of the junction unmatched. The CDR3 has 16 amino acids. The CDR3 bases are TGTGCCAGCAGCTTAGCCGGGACAGGGGGATCGAATGAGCAGTTCTTC. Translated: CASSLAGTGGSNEQFF.